This T cell receptor (beta chain) was captured in a study of sequential checkpoint blockade in melanoma. For the study at large: Maintenance nivolumab came after either treatment sequence.

CDR1 is GTSNPN, CDR2 SVGIG, per germline (reference sequence). The CDR3 totals 14 residues. V gave up 0 bases and J gave up 1 base, with 9 bases separating them. The table came from immunoSEQ multiplex PCR; TCRdb's copy has only in-frame clones and leaves some out. This table has some 3,800 clones, approximately 57% appearing once. Treatment indicated: randomized to nivolumab then ipilimumab (arm A) or the reverse (arm B). Live CD3+CD8+ CD19− CD56− cells were sorted from PBMCs. This clone was seen a handful of times. The sequencing used CD8+ T cells sorted from blood (inferred from file names), collected from a patient given nivolumab and ipilimumab in sequence. This TCR derives from a human patient with melanoma. Some clones in this sample may be carry-over from other donors' samples. The rearrangement uses TRBV30 and TRBJ1-1, with unresolved D. CDR3 in DNA: TGTGCCTGGAGTGTACTATCCGCGAACACTGAAGCTTTCTTT. Protein product: CAWSVLSANTEAFF.